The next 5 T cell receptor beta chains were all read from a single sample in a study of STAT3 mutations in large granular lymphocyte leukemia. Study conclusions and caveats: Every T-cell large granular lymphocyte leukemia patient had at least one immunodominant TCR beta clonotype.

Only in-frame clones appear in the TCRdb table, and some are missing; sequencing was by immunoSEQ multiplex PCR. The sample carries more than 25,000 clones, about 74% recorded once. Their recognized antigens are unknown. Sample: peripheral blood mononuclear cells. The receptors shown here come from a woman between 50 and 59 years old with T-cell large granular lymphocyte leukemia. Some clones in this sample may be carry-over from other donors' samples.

The CDR3 DNA sequence: TGTGCCTGGAGTCTAGGGGACAGGGACACAGATACGCAGTATTTT. It encodes CAWSLGDRDTDTQYF. This chain connects TRBV30 to TRBJ2-3; TRBD1 matches at 9 bases. Germline V gene sequence: CDR1 GTSNPN, CDR2 SVGIG (reference sequence). Trimming took 2 bases from V and 2 from J; bases not matched to a gene: 5. The CDR3 extends over 15 amino acids.

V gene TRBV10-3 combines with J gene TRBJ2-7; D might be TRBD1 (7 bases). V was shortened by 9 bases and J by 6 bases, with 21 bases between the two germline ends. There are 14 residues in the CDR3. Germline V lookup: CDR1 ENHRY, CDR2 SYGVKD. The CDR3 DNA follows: TGTGCCATAAGGGCCCAGGGGGGTTTCGGCGAGCAGTACTTC. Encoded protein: CAIRAQGGFGEQYF.

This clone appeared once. CDR3 sequence (DNA): TGTGCCAGCCACTATTCCTCGACAGGGAGCGAGCAGTACTTC. Its protein product is CASHYSSTGSEQYF. This chain joins TRBV2 and TRBJ2-7; 7 bases match TRBD1. This CDR3 spans 14 amino acids. Unmatched junction bases numbered 13, after V lost 8 bases and J lost 6 bases. Germline lookup yields CDR1 SNHLY and CDR2 FYNNEI.

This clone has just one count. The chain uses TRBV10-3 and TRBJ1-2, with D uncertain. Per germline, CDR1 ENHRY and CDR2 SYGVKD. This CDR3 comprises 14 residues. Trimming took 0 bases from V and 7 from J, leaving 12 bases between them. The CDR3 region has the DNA TGTGCCATCAGTGAGTCGTTAGCTGGGAGTGGCTACACCTTC. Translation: CAISESLAGSGYTF.

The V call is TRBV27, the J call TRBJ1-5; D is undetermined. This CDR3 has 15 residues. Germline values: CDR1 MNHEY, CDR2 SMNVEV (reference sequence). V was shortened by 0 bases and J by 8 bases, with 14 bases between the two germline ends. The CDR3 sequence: CASSLSRPPLEPQHF. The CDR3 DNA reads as TGTGCCAGCAGTTTATCGAGACCGCCCTTAGAGCCCCAGCATTTT.